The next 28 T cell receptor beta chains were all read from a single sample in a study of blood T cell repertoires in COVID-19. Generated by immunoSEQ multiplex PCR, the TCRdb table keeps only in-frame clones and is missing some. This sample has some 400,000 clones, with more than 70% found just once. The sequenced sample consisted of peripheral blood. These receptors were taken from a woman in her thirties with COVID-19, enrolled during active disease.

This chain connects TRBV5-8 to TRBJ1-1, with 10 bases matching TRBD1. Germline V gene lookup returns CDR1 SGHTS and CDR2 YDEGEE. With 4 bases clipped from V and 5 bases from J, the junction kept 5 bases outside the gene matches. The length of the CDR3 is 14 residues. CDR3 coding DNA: TGTGCCAGCAGCCTAGGGACAGGGGTTACTGAAGCTTTCTTT. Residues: CASSLGTGVTEAFF.

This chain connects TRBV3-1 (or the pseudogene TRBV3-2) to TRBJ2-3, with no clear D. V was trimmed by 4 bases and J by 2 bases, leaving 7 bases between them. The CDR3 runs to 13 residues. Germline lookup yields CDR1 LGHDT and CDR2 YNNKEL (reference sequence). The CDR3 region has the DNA TGTGCCAGCAGCCCTTACAACACAGATACGCAGTATTTT. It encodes CASSPYNTDTQYF.

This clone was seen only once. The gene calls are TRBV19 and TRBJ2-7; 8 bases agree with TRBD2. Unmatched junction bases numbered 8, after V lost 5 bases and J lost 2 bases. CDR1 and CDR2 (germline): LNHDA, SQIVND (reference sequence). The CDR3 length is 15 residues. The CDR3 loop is CASSWRLAIPYEQYF. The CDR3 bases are TGTGCCAGTAGTTGGAGACTAGCGATCCCCTACGAGCAGTACTTC.

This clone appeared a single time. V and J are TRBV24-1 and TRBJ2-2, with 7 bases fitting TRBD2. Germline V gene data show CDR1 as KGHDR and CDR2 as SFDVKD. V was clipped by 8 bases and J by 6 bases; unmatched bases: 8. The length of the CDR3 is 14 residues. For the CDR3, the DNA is TGTGCCACCAACGGCGGGAGCCGCGCCGGGGAGCTGTTTTTT. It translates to CATNGGSRAGELFF.

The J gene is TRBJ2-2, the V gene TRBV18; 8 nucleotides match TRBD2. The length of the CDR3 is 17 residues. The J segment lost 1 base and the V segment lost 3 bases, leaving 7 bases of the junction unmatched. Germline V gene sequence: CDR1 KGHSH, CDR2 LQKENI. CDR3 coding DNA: TGTGCCAGCTCACCCCCCCTTGCGGGAGGGAACACCGGGGAGCTGTTTTTT. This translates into CASSPPLAGGNTGELFF.

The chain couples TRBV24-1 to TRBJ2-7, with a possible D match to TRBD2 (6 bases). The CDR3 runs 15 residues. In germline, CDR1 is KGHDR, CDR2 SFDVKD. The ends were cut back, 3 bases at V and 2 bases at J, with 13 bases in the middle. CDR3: CATSDPRTGAYEQYF. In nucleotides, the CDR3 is TGTGCCACCAGTGATCCTAGGACGGGAGCCTACGAGCAGTACTTC.

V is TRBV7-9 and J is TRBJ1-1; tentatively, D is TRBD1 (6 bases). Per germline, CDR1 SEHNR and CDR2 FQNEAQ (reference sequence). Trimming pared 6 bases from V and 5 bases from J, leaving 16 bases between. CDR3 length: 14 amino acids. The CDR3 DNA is TGTGCCAGCAGGGCTATAGAGGGGGAGACTGAAGCTTTCTTT. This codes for CASRAIEGETEAFF.

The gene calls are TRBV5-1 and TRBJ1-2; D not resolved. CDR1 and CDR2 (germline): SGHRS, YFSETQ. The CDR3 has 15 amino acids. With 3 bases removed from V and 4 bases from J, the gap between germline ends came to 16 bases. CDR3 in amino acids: CASSSGGGSGYGYTF. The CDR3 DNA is TGCGCCAGCAGCTCAGGAGGCGGGTCCGGCTATGGCTACACCTTC.

CDR3 amino acids: CASSQGDSIYNEQFF. The CDR3 bases are TGCGCCAGCAGCCAAGGGGACAGTATCTACAATGAGCAGTTCTTC. The chain employs TRBV4-3 and TRBJ2-1, with 7 bases that match TRBD1. J lost 3 bases, V lost 1 base, and 3 bases had no gene match. The CDR3 is made up of 15 amino acids. Germline V lookup: CDR1 LGHNA, CDR2 YSLEER.

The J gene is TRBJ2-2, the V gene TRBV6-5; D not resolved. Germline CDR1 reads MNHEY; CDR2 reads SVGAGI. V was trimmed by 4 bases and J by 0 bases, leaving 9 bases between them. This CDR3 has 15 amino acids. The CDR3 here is CASSLGYANTGELFF. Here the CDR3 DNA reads TGTGCCAGCAGTTTGGGCTACGCGAACACCGGGGAGCTGTTTTTT.

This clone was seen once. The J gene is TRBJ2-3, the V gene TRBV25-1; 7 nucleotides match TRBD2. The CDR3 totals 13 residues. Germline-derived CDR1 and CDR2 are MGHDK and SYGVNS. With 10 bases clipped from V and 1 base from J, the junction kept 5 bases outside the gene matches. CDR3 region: CATELAGTDTQYF. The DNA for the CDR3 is TGTGCCACTGAGCTAGCGGGCACAGATACGCAGTATTTT.

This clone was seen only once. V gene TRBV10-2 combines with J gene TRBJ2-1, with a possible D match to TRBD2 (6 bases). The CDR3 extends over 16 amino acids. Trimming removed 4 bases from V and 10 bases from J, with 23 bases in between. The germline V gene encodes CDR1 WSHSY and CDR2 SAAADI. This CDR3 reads CASSGARGAVGGEQFF. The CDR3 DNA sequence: TGCGCCAGCAGTGGGGCGCGCGGGGCCGTAGGAGGCGAGCAGTTCTTC.

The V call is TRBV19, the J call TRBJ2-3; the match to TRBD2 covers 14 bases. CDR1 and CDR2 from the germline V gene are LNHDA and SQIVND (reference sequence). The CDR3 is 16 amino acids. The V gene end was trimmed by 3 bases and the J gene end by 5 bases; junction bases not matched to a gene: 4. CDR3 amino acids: CASSIPGLAGEDTQYF. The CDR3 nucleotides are TGTGCCAGTAGTATTCCGGGACTAGCGGGAGAAGATACGCAGTATTTT.

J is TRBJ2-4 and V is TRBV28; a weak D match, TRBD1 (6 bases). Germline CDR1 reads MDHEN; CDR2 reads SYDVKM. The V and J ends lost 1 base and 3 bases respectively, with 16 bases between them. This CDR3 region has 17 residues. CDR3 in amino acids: CASSLSLLRGGKNIQYF. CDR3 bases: TGTGCCAGCAGTTTATCCCTCCTAAGAGGGGGCAAAAACATTCAGTACTTC.

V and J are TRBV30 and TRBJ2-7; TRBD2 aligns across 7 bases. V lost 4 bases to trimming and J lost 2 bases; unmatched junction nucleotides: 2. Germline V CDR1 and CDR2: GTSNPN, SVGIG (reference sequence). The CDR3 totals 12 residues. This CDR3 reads CAWMGGTYEQYF. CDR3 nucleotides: TGTGCCTGGATGGGGGGGACCTACGAGCAGTACTTC.

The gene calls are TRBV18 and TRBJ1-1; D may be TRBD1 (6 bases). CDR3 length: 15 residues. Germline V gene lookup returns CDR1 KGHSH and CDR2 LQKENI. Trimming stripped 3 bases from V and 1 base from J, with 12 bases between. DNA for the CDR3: TGTGCCAGCTCACCCTCCCACAGGGCGAACACTGAAGCTTTCTTT. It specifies CASSPSHRANTEAFF.

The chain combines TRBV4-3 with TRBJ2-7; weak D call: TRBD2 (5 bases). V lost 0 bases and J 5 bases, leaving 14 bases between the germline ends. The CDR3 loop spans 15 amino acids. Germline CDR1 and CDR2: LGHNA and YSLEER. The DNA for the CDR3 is TGCGCCAGCAGCCAAGATTTTCGAGGGAGCGACGAGCAGTACTTC. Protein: CASSQDFRGSDEQYF.

CDR3 sequence (DNA): TGTGCCAGCAGTCCCAGTCTGAAGGGGATCGGCTACACCTTC. Its protein product is CASSPSLKGIGYTF. The rearrangement uses TRBV28 and TRBJ1-2; possible D gene TRBD1, 5 bases. This CDR3 comprises 14 residues. Germline CDR1 is MDHEN and CDR2 is SYDVKM. V was pared by 5 bases and J by 8 bases, with 18 bases between.

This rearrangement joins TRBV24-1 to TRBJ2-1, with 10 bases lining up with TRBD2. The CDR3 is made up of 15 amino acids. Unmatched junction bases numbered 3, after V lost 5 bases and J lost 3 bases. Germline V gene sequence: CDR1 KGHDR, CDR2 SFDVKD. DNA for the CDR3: TGTGCCACCAGTGGGACTAGCGGAAACTACAATGAGCAGTTCTTC. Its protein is CATSGTSGNYNEQFF.

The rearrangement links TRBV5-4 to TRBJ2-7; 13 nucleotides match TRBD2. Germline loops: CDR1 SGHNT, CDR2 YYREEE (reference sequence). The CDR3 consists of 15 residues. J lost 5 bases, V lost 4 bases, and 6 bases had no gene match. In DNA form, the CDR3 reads TGTGCCAGCAGCCAAACGGGGACTAGCGGGGACGAGCAGTACTTC. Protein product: CASSQTGTSGDEQYF.

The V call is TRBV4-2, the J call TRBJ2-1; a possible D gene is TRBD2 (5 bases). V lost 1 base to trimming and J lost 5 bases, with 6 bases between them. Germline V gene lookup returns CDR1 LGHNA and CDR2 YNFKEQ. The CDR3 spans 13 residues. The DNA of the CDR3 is TGTGCCAGCAGCCAAGGGACTCACAATGAGCAGTTCTTC. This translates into CASSQGTHNEQFF.

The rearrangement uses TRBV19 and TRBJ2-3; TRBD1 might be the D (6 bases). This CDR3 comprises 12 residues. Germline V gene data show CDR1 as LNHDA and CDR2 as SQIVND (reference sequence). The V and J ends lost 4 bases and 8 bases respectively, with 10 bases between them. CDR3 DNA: TGTGCCAGTAGTACAGGGGTGGGTACGCAGTATTTT. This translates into CASSTGVGTQYF.

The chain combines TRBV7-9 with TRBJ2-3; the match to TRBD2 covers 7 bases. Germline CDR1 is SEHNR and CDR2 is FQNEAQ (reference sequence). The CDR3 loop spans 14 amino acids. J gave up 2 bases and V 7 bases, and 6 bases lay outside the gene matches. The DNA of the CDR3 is TGTGCCAGCACGGGAGCGGGATCCACAGATACGCAGTATTTT. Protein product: CASTGAGSTDTQYF. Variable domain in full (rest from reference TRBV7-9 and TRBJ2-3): DTGVSQNPRHKITKRGQNVTFRCDPISEHNRLYWYRQTLGQGPEFLTYFQNEAQLEKSRLLSDRFSAERPKGSFSTLEIQRTEQGDSAMYLCASTGAGSTDTQYFGPGTRLTVL.

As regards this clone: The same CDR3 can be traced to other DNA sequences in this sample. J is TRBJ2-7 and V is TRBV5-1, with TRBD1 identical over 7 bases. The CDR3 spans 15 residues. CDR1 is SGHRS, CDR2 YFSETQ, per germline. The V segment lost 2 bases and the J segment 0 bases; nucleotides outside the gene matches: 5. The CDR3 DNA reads TGCGCCAGCAGCTTAACCGGGACAGTCTCCTACGAGCAGTACTTC. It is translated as CASSLTGTVSYEQYF.

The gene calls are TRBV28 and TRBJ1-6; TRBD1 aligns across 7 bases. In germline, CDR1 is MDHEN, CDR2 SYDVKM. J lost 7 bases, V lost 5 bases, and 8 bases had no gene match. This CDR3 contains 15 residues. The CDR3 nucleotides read TGTGCCAGCAGTCGCCGACAGGGAAGAAATTCACCCCTCCACTTT. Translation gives CASSRRQGRNSPLHF.

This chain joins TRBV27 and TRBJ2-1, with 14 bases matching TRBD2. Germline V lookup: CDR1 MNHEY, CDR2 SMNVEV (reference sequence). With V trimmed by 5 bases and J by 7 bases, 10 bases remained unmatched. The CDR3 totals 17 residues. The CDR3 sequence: CASSLRLAGGWTNEQFF. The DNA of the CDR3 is TGTGCCAGCAGTCTCAGACTAGCGGGAGGGTGGACGAATGAGCAGTTCTTC.

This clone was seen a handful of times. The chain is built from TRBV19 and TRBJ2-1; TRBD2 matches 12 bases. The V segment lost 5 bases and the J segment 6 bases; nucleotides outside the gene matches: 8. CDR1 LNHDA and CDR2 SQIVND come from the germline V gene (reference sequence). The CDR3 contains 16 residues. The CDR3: CASSSGLAGVGNEQFF. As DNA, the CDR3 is TGTGCCAGTAGTTCGGGACTAGCGGGTGTAGGCAATGAGCAGTTCTTC.

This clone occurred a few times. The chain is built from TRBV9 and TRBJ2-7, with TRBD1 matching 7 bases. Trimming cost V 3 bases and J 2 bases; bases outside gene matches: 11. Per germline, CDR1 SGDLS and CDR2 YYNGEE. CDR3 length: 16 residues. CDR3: CASSGQGKLSPYEQYF. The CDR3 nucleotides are TGTGCCAGCAGCGGACAGGGAAAGCTTAGCCCCTACGAGCAGTACTTC.